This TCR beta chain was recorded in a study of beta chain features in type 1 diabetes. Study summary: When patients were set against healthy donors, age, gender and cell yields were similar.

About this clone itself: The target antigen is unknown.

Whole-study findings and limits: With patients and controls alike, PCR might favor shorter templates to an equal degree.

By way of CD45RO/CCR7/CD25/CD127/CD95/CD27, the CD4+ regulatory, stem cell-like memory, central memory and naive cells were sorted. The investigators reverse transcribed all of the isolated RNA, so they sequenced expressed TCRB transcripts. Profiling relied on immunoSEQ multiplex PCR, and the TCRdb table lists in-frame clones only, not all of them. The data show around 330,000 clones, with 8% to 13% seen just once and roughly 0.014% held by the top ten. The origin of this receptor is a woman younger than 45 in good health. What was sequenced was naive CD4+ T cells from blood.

CDR3 amino acids: CASSAGQGGEQYF. In DNA, the CDR3 is TGTGCCAGCAGCGCGGGACAGGGAGGCGAGCAGTACTTC. This chain links TRBV14 with TRBJ2-7, with 9 positions matching TRBD1. CDR3 length: 13 residues. Germline CDR1 reads SGHDN; CDR2 reads FVKESK. Trimming at V came to 5 bases and at J to 6 bases, leaving 5 bases not matched to a gene.